This TCR beta chain was documented in a study of PD-L1 blockade in urothelial cancer. Study summary: Every 3 weeks, patients received intravenous atezolizumab 1,200 mg, beginning 2014. Male patients with bladder-origin urothelial cancer numbered about 90% of the roughly 29.

Germline V gives CDR1 SGDLS, CDR2 YYNGEE. This CDR3 has 15 amino acids. The trim removed 4 bases at V and 0 bases at J, leaving 4 bases unmatched. A note on this clone: Its antigen is as yet unknown.

Data came from immunoSEQ multiplex PCR; TCRdb stores just in-frame clones and leaves some out. The table shows 130,000 or so clones, with 65% to 85% occurring only once. The sample's time point: pretreatment peripheral blood. The study's findings and limits: Below-median pretreatment blood TCR clonality was associated with improved progression-free and overall survival.

This rearrangement joins TRBV9 to TRBJ2-1, with 7 bases lining up with TRBD2. The sequence was obtained from a man aged 50 to 59 with urothelial cancer. The source material was PBMCs, sampled around atezolizumab (anti-PD-L1) treatment. CDR3 DNA sequence: TGTGCCAGCAGCACCGGGACTAACTCCTACAATGAGCAGTTCTTC. Protein product: CASSTGTNSYNEQFF.